This T cell receptor (beta chain) emerged from a study of cytomegalovirus exposure and HLA in healthy donors (dated by TCRdb to the late 2010s). Background for the entire study: An earlier analysis of several hundred of the donors reported approximately 290 Gb of sequence data and 100 million to 130 million unique TCR beta sequences from around 200 million T cells. The genetic ancestry cluster associated with self-reported Caucasian donors included roughly four fifths of the approximately 410 genotyped donors. The number of typed donors differed by locus: roughly 629-630 for A, B, C, DRB1 and DQB1; some 500 for DQA1; 606 for DPA1; and around 470 for DPB1. Rather than using new phenotypic data, the later analysis identified candidate immune exposures from TCR beta sequences and from how often those sequences occurred across donors. Donor age, sex, ethnicity and CMV serostatus were compiled alongside the repertoire data. HLA typing included class I and class II loci at four-digit resolution. A separate validation cohort of approximately 130 different subjects was used in addition to the 666-subject first cohort. The T cell repertoires of 670 or so subjects were profiled by immunosequencing and related to cytomegalovirus serostatus. About five DR-DQ haplotypes were treated as single units for association and clustering because of strong linkage in the cohort. Among about 410 genotyped donors of the cohort, an average of approximately 200,000 unique TCR beta nucleotide sequences was sequenced per donor, of which about 19% were non-productive. Genome-wide SNP genotypes for about 60% of the roughly 670 donors were used in a later genetic analysis, which treated that subset as a discovery cohort. To predict cytomegalovirus infection status, the study brought together high-throughput TCR immunosequencing, statistical association of individual TCRs with disease status, and machine learning. An earlier analysis of fewer than 750 of the donors used high-throughput TCR beta sequencing to judge whether each TCR beta V gene segment behaved as functional or pseudogenic. The study aimed to test whether signatures of past pathogen exposure could be identified by cataloging public T cell receptors. A later analysis re-examined previously published TCR beta repertoires from roughly 650 donors and added high-resolution HLA genotyping to investigate patterns of TCR occurrence. All discovery cohort repertoires had been generated on a single sequencing platform. An early release that covered some 640 HLA-typed donors contained approximately 300 gigabases of sequencing data and 70 million to 100 million unique TCR sequences.

The CDR3, from cysteine to phenylalanine, totals 10 residues. Only the CDR3 DNA stays, 30 bases, in frame from base 1. CDR1 and CDR2 are read off the germline V gene as SQVTM and ANQGSEA. V is cut by 3 bases and J by 13 bases, and the space between the germline ends is 9 bases. Library construction relied on the immunoSEQ multiplex PCR assay. The multiplex PCR relied on a mix of 60 forward primers for TCR Vbeta segments and 13 reverse primers for TCR Jbeta segments. The CDR3 region of rearranged TCR beta genes was amplified from genomic DNA with a multiplex PCR assay. The amplified TCR beta libraries were sequenced on the Illumina HiSeq System as 87-base-pair reads. For the original study's pipeline: A later analysis counted 75 million to 100 million unique TCR beta chains across the 550 to 800 repertoires, and about 10 million of these chains were shared by at least two donors. Raw reads were error-corrected and collapsed into unique sequences by a nearest-neighbor algorithm in which closely related sequences were merged to remove PCR and sequencing errors. V, D and J gene segments were assigned by aligning CDR3 sequences to IMGT reference sequences. Each retained sequence needed at least a six-nucleotide match to both a V gene segment and a J gene segment. A rearrangement was called productive if the CDR3 had no stop codons and remained in frame with V and J, and every other rearrangement was called non-productive. CDR3 was defined according to IMGT convention as the region running from the second conserved V-encoded cysteine to the conserved J-encoded phenylalanine. In an earlier analysis of approximately 590 of the donors, sequences lacking an unambiguous match to a single V gene segment were excluded. An earlier analysis of almost 600 of the donors classified V segments as functional when productive rearrangements were above 56.7% and as segregating when the standard deviation between donors was above 5%. A statistical classification framework was developed to diagnose cytomegalovirus status using the catalog of TCR beta chain sequences. In a later analysis, V and J genes were assigned by comparing TCR nucleotide sequences against IMGT/GENE-DB human TR gene sequences. In a later analysis, CDR3 sequences and most-parsimonious VDJ recombination scenarios were assigned using the TCRdist pipeline. A later analysis defined each TCR beta chain by its CDR3 amino acid sequence plus V-gene family, and excluded reads lacking a unique V-gene family. To address suspected cross-contamination and a sequencing artifact, a later analysis removed around 590 highly shared, low-generation-probability nucleotide sequences. In a later analysis, a clonal expansion index for each public chain was calculated from normalized within-repertoire ranks of inferred template counts. A later analysis computed generation probabilities with a VDJ recombination model fitted to out-of-frame rearrangements, and checked the results against IGoR. In a later analysis, TCR-TCR, TCR-HLA and TCR-CMV co-occurrence was scored with hypergeometric tests, and a repertoire-size bias correction was applied to TCR pairs. To estimate false discovery rates, a later analysis permuted the HLA or CMV assignments 20 times. In a later analysis, co-occurring TCRs were grouped using DBSCAN, with TCRdist sequence similarity added in when clustering inside HLA-allele-positive subsets. For co-occurrence clustering, repertoires with fewer than 30,000 or more than 120,000 public chains were excluded, along with four or five repertoires with anomalous nucleotide sharing. The clones in this table, taken by TCRdb from immuneACCESS, are in-frame only. Not every clone is retained; where verified, under half of the shortfall comes from an unresolved V gene, and the cause of the rest is unknown. V and J calls plus clone size are reproduced from that table; the DNA served to infer D and trimming. This sample gives some 200,000 clones in total; roughly 79% of them show up just once. The top ten clones comprise more than 0.5% of the sample.

The cohort was made up of 666 healthy bone marrow donors. At the time of sampling, all cohort members were nominally healthy, though unrecorded immune exposures were likely present. The donor tested CMV seronegative, placing the donor among the 350 or so seronegative members of the cohort. A peripheral blood sample was provided by each donor, and peripheral blood mononuclear cells were used for TCR beta sequencing. The Qiagen DNeasy Blood Extraction Kit was used to extract genomic DNA from the blood cell samples. Concerning this clone: Its antigen remains unidentified. Base qualities were left out, and no much larger clone turns up one base away.

On the study overall, not on this receptor specifically: Several of the top co-occurrence clusters appeared to be linked to parvovirus B19, influenza, CMV and Epstein-Barr virus, according to a later analysis. A later genetic analysis reported fewer N-insertions in productive TCRs among donors in an Asian-associated ancestry cluster than the roughly 670-donor mean. HLA typing was unavailable for some donors at each locus, so association tests used only the typed subset. The authors suggested that the approach could potentially be extended to other disease states and immunological phenotypes. The 87-base-pair reads could not distinguish some IMGT-functional V segments, including TRBV6-2 and TRBV6-3, so those segments were excluded. A few of the identified cytomegalovirus-associated TCR beta chains were confirmed in vitro to be specific for cytomegalovirus antigens. Most TCR sequences were observed very rarely across donors, whereas some public TCRs were present in many individuals. Linkage disequilibrium might explain the correlated functional status among segregating V segments, but an unknown experimental factor could not be ruled out. CMV serostatus was the only immune exposure information available for the cohort. Most CMV-associated TCR beta chains appeared to be HLA-restricted in a later analysis, and the HLA associations seemed to be driven largely by CMV exposure. An association between a missense DCLRE1C variant and V-gene and J-gene trimming of TCR beta chains was found in a later genetic analysis and replicated in an independent cohort. Only TCR beta chains were sequenced in this cohort, and the absence of alpha or paired-chain data limited detectable features. Because counts were too low, some 17 rarely observed V segments, including chromosome 9 orphons, were left out of the earlier analysis of 587 of the donors. A later analysis associated approximately 17,000 TCR beta sequences with specific HLA alleles at a false discovery rate of 0.05. In both the original and validation cohorts, the classifier was reported to diagnose cytomegalovirus status with high specificity and sensitivity. An earlier analysis of approximately 590 of the donors showed that most TCR beta V segments appeared in productive rearrangements either about 87% or about 30% of the time, which broadly matched IMGT annotations. In a later analysis, the rate of TCR association differed among HLA loci, with DRB1 alleles having the most associated TCRs and HLA-C alleles having the fewest. A further reported finding was that TCR beta sequences accurately predicted the HLA-A and HLA-B alleles for most subjects in the first cohort. Sequencing depth was assumed to be roughly uniform across donors in the presence/absence analyses, though that assumption may not hold. The sequencing pipeline was judged likely to have produced a cluster of highly shared sequence variants as a technical artifact. The study gave a list of 150 to 200 TCR beta chains associated with cytomegalovirus. Strong co-occurrence of HLA alleles, especially DR and DQ, made assigning TCR associations to individual alleles difficult. A later analysis found that HLA-associated TCR beta chains were more clonally expanded and had lower generation probabilities than equally common non-associated chains.

The sequencing sample was made of PBMCs. This TCR derives from a woman in her forties in good health and CMV-seronegative. Recombination joined TRBV29-1 with TRBJ2-2; TRBD2 might be the D gene, on 6 matching bases. The DNA sequence follows: TGCAGCGTTGAGGAGGGTGGGCTGTTTTTT. Its coded protein is CSVEEGGLFF.